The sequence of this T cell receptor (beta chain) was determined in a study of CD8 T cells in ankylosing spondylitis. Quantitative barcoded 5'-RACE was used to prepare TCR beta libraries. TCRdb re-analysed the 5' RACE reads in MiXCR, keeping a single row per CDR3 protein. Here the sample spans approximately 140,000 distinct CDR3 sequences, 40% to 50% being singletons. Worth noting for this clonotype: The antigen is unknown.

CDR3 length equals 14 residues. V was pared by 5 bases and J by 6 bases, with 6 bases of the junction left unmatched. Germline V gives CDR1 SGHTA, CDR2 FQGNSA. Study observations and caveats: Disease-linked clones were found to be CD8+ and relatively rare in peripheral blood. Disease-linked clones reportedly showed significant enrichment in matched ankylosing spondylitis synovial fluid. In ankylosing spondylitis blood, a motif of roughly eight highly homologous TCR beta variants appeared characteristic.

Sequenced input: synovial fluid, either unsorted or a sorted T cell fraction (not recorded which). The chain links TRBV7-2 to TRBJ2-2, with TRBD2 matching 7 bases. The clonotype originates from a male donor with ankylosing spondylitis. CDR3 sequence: CASSRGLISGELFF. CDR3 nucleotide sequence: TGTGCCAGCAGCCGGGGACTAATCTCCGGGGAGCTGTTTTTT.